The TCR beta chain described here comes from a study of CD8 T cells in ankylosing spondylitis. TCRdb re-analysed the 5' RACE reads in MiXCR, keeping a single row per CDR3 protein. Here the sample spans under 150,000 distinct CDR3 sequences, about a tenth being singletons. The CDR3 has 15 residues. CDR1 and CDR2 (germline): PRHDT, FYEKMQ (reference sequence). Trimming removed 3 bases from V and 11 bases from J; junction bases left unmatched: 7. The chain has TRBV13 and TRBJ2-1; 13 nucleotides match TRBD2. Sequencing was performed on blood, either unsorted or a sorted T cell fraction (not recorded which). The TCR comes from a male donor with ankylosing spondylitis or in good health (not recorded which). CDR3 DNA sequence: TGTGCCAGCAGCTTCATTGGGACTAGCGGGGAGAAGCAGTTCTTC. It codes for CASSFIGTSGEKQFF. Looking up the rest from reference TRBV13 and TRBJ2-1 gives the full variable domain: AAGVIQSPRHLIKEKRETATLKCYPIPRHDTVYWYQQGPGQDPQFLISFYEKMQSDKGSIPDRFSAQQFSDYHSELNMSSLELGDSALYFCASSFIGTSGEKQFFGPGTRLTVL.